A single sample gave rise to the 23 T cell receptor beta chains below, sequenced in a study of cytomegalovirus exposure and HLA in healthy donors (dated 2017 in TCRdb). The library came from the immunoSEQ multiplex PCR assay. For the multiplex PCR, a mixture combining 60 forward primers for TCR Vbeta segments and 13 reverse primers for TCR Jbeta segments was used. TCRdb took over this immuneACCESS table, retaining in-frame rearrangements with V and J assigned. Such tables are incomplete; in checked studies, under half of the missing clones stem from an unresolved V gene, and the remainder is unexplained. Counted in this sample were 55,000 to 70,000 clones; around 84% of them appeared once. The ten largest clones take up under 7% of the sample. The specimen was PBMCs. Receptor source: a male donor in good health and CMV-seronegative.

The chain recombines TRBV10-3 with TRBJ2-7, with TRBD1 identical over 9 bases. The junction had 4 bases not matched to a gene; V was cut back by 11 bases and J by 2 bases. In germline, CDR1 is ENHRY, CDR2 SYGVKD. The CDR3 totals 12 residues. The CDR3 loop reads CALGTGTYEQYF. CDR3 nucleotide sequence: TGTGCCTTGGGGACAGGGACCTACGAGCAGTACTTC.

The chain carries TRBV5-1 and TRBJ1-3; D possibly corresponds to TRBD1 (6 bases). The germline CDR1 and CDR2 sequences are SGHRS and YFSETQ. V was cut by 4 bases and J by 5 bases, with 16 bases left in between. The CDR3 contains 15 residues. The chain's CDR3 is CASSPVQGSRNTIYF. DNA of the CDR3: TGCGCCAGCAGCCCGGTACAGGGAAGTCGAAACACCATATATTTT.

The rearrangement links TRBV7-3 to TRBJ2-3; 7 nucleotides line up with TRBD2. The CDR3 consists of 14 residues. Germline trimming cut 5 bases from V and 2 bases from J; bases unmatched to any gene: 4. CDR1 and CDR2 from the germline V gene are SGHTA and FQGTGA. In nucleotides, the CDR3 is TGTGCCAGCAGCGGGGGGGATGACACAGATACGCAGTATTTT. The encoded protein is CASSGGDDTDTQYF. Looking up the rest from reference TRBV7-3 and TRBJ2-3 gives the full variable domain: GAGVSQTPSNKVTEKGKYVELRCDPISGHTALYWYRQSLGQGPEFLIYFQGTGAADDSGLPNDRFFAVRPEGSVSTLKIQRTERGDSAVYLCASSGGDDTDTQYFGPGTRLTVL.

This chain connects TRBV19 to TRBJ2-2; 9 nucleotides line up with TRBD2. CDR1 LNHDA and CDR2 SQIVND come from the germline V gene (reference sequence). Trimming at V came to 5 bases and at J to 4 bases, leaving 2 bases not matched to a gene. This CDR3 is built from 14 residues. CDR3 sequence reads: CASSQGLATGELFF. CDR3 coding DNA: TGTGCCAGTAGTCAGGGACTAGCCACCGGGGAGCTGTTTTTT.

CDR3 in DNA: TGTGCCAGCAGTTTGGGGCAGAACTATGGCTACACCTTC. As protein: CASSLGQNYGYTF. The J gene is TRBJ1-2, the V gene TRBV27; D is perhaps TRBD1 (5 bases). Trimming pared 3 bases from V and 2 bases from J, leaving 7 bases between. CDR1 and CDR2 from the germline V gene are MNHEY and SMNVEV (reference sequence). The CDR3 runs 13 residues.

The gene calls are TRBV6-4 and TRBJ2-3; 10 bases are shared with TRBD2. Trimming took 0 bases from V and 6 from J; bases not matched to a gene: 12. The CDR3 contains 18 residues. Per the germline V gene, CDR1 is MRHNA and CDR2 is SNTAGT. For the CDR3, the DNA is TGTGCCAGCAGTGACTCCTCTGATGAGCGGGGGGGTTGGGATACGCAGTATTTT. Its translation is CASSDSSDERGGWDTQYF.

The V call is TRBV30, the J call TRBJ2-1; D is unresolved. Trimming cost V 5 bases and J 0 bases, with 8 bases left between them. Germline lookup yields CDR1 GTSNPN and CDR2 SVGIG (reference sequence). The CDR3 is made up of 13 amino acids. CDR3: CAWSPGSYNEQFF. CDR3 in DNA: TGTGCCTGGTCTCCAGGCTCCTACAATGAGCAGTTCTTC.

The chain combines TRBV18 with TRBJ1-5; D call uncertain. Germline CDR1 KGHSH, CDR2 LQKENI. Trimming left V 5 bases short and J 9 bases short, with 11 bases between. This CDR3 spans 12 amino acids. CDR3 in amino acids: CASSTRDGPQHF. CDR3 DNA: TGTGCCAGCTCAACTCGAGATGGGCCCCAGCATTTT.

The chain employs TRBV5-6 and TRBJ1-1; no clear D gene. Germline V gene data show CDR1 as SGHDT and CDR2 as YYEEEE. V lost 1 base to trimming and J lost 4 bases, with 14 bases between them. The CDR3 is 15 amino acids. The CDR3 DNA reads as TGTGCCAGCAGCTTGATATGGGGTAGCGGCACTGAAGCTTTCTTT. Protein product: CASSLIWGSGTEAFF.

This clone was seen only a few times. The chain joins TRBV4-2 to TRBJ2-5; 11 bases line up with TRBD1. Trimming took 0 bases from V and 4 from J; bases not matched to a gene: 13. Germline CDR1 LGHNA, CDR2 YNFKEQ. This CDR3 region has 19 residues. This CDR3 reads CASSQEKWRDRGERETQYF. For the CDR3, the DNA is TGTGCCAGCAGCCAAGAGAAGTGGCGGGACAGGGGGGAGAGAGAGACCCAGTACTTC.

This clone has only a few counts. The chain recombines TRBV11-2 with TRBJ2-7, with 7 bases fitting TRBD1. CDR3 length: 14 residues. J was trimmed by 0 bases and V by 5 bases; bases with no gene match: 4. From germline, CDR1 is SGHAT and CDR2 FQNNGV. The CDR3 protein is CASSMDRSSYEQYF. Here the CDR3 DNA reads TGTGCCAGCAGCATGGACAGGAGCTCCTACGAGCAGTACTTC.

The chain carries TRBV9 and TRBJ2-5, with 10 positions matching TRBD1. Germline values: CDR1 SGDLS, CDR2 YYNGEE. This CDR3 contains 15 residues. V lost 3 bases and J lost 5; bases outside the gene matches: 7. The CDR3 region is CASSADTDRGETQYF. CDR3 DNA sequence: TGTGCCAGCAGCGCCGACACGGACAGGGGGGAGACCCAGTACTTC.

The chain has TRBV7-2 and TRBJ2-1; 7 bases are a match to TRBD2. Germline V gives CDR1 SGHTA, CDR2 FQGNSA. Germline trimming cut 2 bases from V and 5 bases from J; bases unmatched to any gene: 6. The length of the CDR3 is 15 residues. The CDR3 here is CASSLWAGENNEQFF. DNA for the CDR3: TGTGCCAGCAGCTTATGGGCGGGGGAAAACAATGAGCAGTTCTTC.

To note about this clone: Other DNA sequences from this sample encode an identical CDR3 as well. This chain links TRBV5-6 with TRBJ1-5; D remains unclear. This CDR3 is 14 amino acids long. Germline V gene data show CDR1 as SGHDT and CDR2 as YYEEEE. The V end was cut by 0 bases, the J end by 1 base, with 5 bases between. DNA for the CDR3: TGTGCCAGCAGCTTGGGCGGCAGCAATCAGCCCCAGCATTTT. It is translated as CASSLGGSNQPQHF.

This clone was detected only a few times. The chain has TRBV6-4 and TRBJ2-1, with 9 bases fitting TRBD2. Germline values: CDR1 MRHNA, CDR2 SNTAGT. This CDR3 is built from 15 residues. J was trimmed by 8 bases and V by 2 bases; bases with no gene match: 7. The CDR3 bases are TGTGCCAGCAGTGACGACAGCGGGGGGCGGGATGAGCAGTTCTTC. This encodes CASSDDSGGRDEQFF.

The V and J genes are TRBV6-1 and TRBJ1-6, with unresolved D. The length of the CDR3 is 11 residues. Germline CDR1 MNHNS, CDR2 SASEGT. Trimming took off 6 bases at V and 8 bases at J, with 5 bases between the two ends. CDR3 in DNA: TGTGCCAGCAGGTCCGATTCACCCCTCCACTTT. Amino acid sequence: CASRSDSPLHF.

The chain uses TRBV10-3 and TRBJ2-5; maybe TRBD2 (6 bases). V lost 3 bases and J 5 bases, leaving 13 bases between the germline ends. Germline V gene lookup returns CDR1 ENHRY and CDR2 SYGVKD. The CDR3 has 14 residues. As DNA, the CDR3 is TGTGCCATCAGTGATTTCCGGGACTCGGAGACCCAGTACTTC. This sequence encodes CAISDFRDSETQYF.

The rearrangement links TRBV7-2 to TRBJ2-5; TRBD2 might be the D (6 bases). Germline V lookup: CDR1 SGHTA, CDR2 FQGNSA. The CDR3 loop spans 18 amino acids. V lost 4 bases and J 1 base, leaving 22 bases between the germline ends. The CDR3: CASSSPKPGRGGQETQYF. For the CDR3, the DNA is TGTGCCAGCAGCTCGCCAAAACCGGGGCGGGGAGGCCAAGAGACCCAGTACTTC.

As for this clone: With only one base between it and a far larger clone, this is likely a read error. The V and J genes are TRBV13 and TRBJ1-6; D gene ambiguous. Germline CDR1 and CDR2: PRHDT and FYEKMQ (reference sequence). This CDR3 region has 14 residues. The CDR3 DNA is TGTGCCAGCAGCTTATCAGGAGGTAATTCACCCCTCCCCTTT. It is translated as CASSLSGGNSPLPF.

This clone was seen a handful of times. Other DNA sequences in the sample encode the same CDR3. The chain has TRBV19 and TRBJ1-3; D perhaps matches TRBD1 (6 bases). V lost 5 bases to trimming and J lost 4 bases, with 12 bases between them. The CDR3 runs 14 residues. Germline lookup yields CDR1 LNHDA and CDR2 SQIVND (reference sequence). CDR3 residues: CASSPGASGNTIYF. DNA for the CDR3: TGTGCCAGTAGTCCAGGGGCGTCCGGAAACACCATATATTTT.

CDR3 DNA sequence: TGTGCCAGCAGTGAAGGACAGGCCCCTTATGGCTACACCTTC. This encodes CASSEGQAPYGYTF. The rearrangement uses TRBV2 and TRBJ1-2, with D possibly being TRBD1 (6 bases). CDR3 length: 14 residues. Germline V gene sequence: CDR1 SNHLY, CDR2 FYNNEI. Trimming removed 1 base at V and 5 bases at J, with 11 bases between. The complete variable domain, with remaining parts taken from reference TRBV2 and TRBJ1-2, reads EPEVTQTPSHQVTQMGQEVILRCVPISNHLYFYWYRQILGQKVEFLVSFYNNEISEKSEIFDDQFSVERPDGSNFTLKIRSTKLEDSAMYFCASSEGQAPYGYTFGSGTRLTVV.

The V call is TRBV27, the J call TRBJ2-7; possibly TRBD1 for D (6 bases). Looked up from germline, CDR1 is MNHEY and CDR2 is SMNVEV (reference sequence). This CDR3 is 17 amino acids long. V was clipped by 2 bases and J by 4 bases, with 21 bases between them. In DNA form, the CDR3 reads TGTGCCAGCAGTTTAACCCCGGACAGCCGGCATCATTACGAGCAGTACTTC. Amino acids: CASSLTPDSRHHYEQYF.

This clone has only one observation. The rearrangement joins TRBV11-2 to TRBJ1-6, with 8 bases fitting TRBD1. J lost 8 bases, V lost 0 bases, and 6 bases had no gene match. Germline V gene data show CDR1 as SGHAT and CDR2 as FQNNGV. The length of the CDR3 is 16 residues. The CDR3 DNA reads as TGTGCCAGCAGCTTAGAGTCCGGCAGGGGGCATTCACCCCTCCACTTT. Protein product: CASSLESGRGHSPLHF.